The 19 T cell receptor beta chains below all came from one sample that was sequenced in a study of cytomegalovirus exposure and HLA in healthy donors. TCRdb's table, derived via immunoSEQ multiplex PCR, lists solely in-frame clones and lacks some. Of around 250,000 clones in the sample, less than 95% are singletons; the top ten hold approximately 3.1%. The sequencing input was PBMCs. Receptors were obtained from a woman aged 25 to 45 in good health and CMV-seronegative.

The chain is built from TRBV28 and TRBJ2-2, with D tentatively TRBD1 or TRBD2 (5 bases each). V dropped 7 bases and J dropped 2 bases, with 11 bases sitting between them. This CDR3 has 14 amino acids. Germline V gives CDR1 MDHEN, CDR2 SYDVKM. CDR3 DNA sequence: TGTGCCAGCACGACGGGGCATAACACCGGGGAGCTGTTTTTT. Its translation: CASTTGHNTGELFF.

V gene TRBV29-1 combines with J gene TRBJ2-5; 8 bases fit TRBD1. V lost 3 bases to trimming and J lost 3 bases; unmatched junction nucleotides: 0. Germline loops: CDR1 SQVTM, CDR2 ANQGSEA. There are 12 residues in the CDR3. The CDR3 sequence: CSVEDREETQYF. Here the CDR3 DNA reads TGCAGCGTTGAGGACAGGGAAGAGACCCAGTACTTC.

This clone was counted once. The chain uses TRBV29-1 and TRBJ2-2; D is undetermined. The V end was cut by 6 bases, the J end by 7 bases, with 6 bases between. Germline CDR1 and CDR2: SQVTM and ANQGSEA. The CDR3 sequence is 10 residues long. CDR3 loop: CSVANGELFF. The CDR3 DNA follows: TGCAGCGTCGCGAACGGGGAGCTGTTTTTT.

This sequence joins TRBV27 and TRBJ1-1, with D uncertain. This CDR3 comprises 15 residues. V was clipped by 2 bases and J by 1 base, with 11 bases between them. CDR1 and CDR2 (germline): MNHEY, SMNVEV (reference sequence). This CDR3 reads CASSLDLLGNTEAFF. Written as DNA, the CDR3 is TGTGCCAGCAGTTTAGATCTGCTGGGGAACACTGAAGCTTTCTTT.

This chain joins TRBV2 and TRBJ2-1; D is tentatively TRBD1 or TRBD2 (5 bases each). The germline V and J ends were trimmed by 6 bases and 9 bases, with 15 bases remaining between them. This CDR3 has 13 amino acids. Germline CDR1 SNHLY, CDR2 FYNNEI. The CDR3 sequence: CASRALAGSEQFF. CDR3 coding DNA: TGTGCCAGCAGGGCCCTGGCAGGGAGTGAGCAGTTCTTC. The variable domain in full, with the rest retrieved from reference TRBV2 and TRBJ2-1, is EPEVTQTPSHQVTQMGQEVILRCVPISNHLYFYWYRQILGQKVEFLVSFYNNEISEKSEIFDDQFSVERPDGSNFTLKIRSTKLEDSAMYFCASRALAGSEQFFGPGTRLTVL.

This clone was detected only once. The V and J genes are TRBV28 and TRBJ1-1; D is possibly TRBD1 (6 bases). V dropped 6 bases and J dropped 1 base, with 18 bases sitting between them. CDR1 is MDHEN, CDR2 SYDVKM, per germline. The CDR3 covers 16 residues. The chain's CDR3 is CASSSVRRGRNTEAFF. Written as DNA, the CDR3 is TGTGCCAGCAGCTCGGTCCGCAGGGGAAGGAACACTGAAGCTTTCTTT.

The V call is TRBV7-2, the J call TRBJ2-5; TRBD1 matches at 10 bases. The CDR3 runs 17 residues. Trimming took 0 bases from V and 4 from J; bases not matched to a gene: 8. CDR1 SGHTA and CDR2 FQGNSA come from the germline V gene. DNA of the CDR3: TGTGCCAGCAGCTTAGCCCTGGGACAGGGGATGCGAGAGACCCAGTACTTC. This translates into CASSLALGQGMRETQYF.

The V call is TRBV28, the J call TRBJ1-1; D not resolved. The V gene's germline CDR1 is MDHEN and CDR2 SYDVKM. With 5 bases removed from V and 0 bases from J, the gap between germline ends came to 7 bases. CDR3 length equals 13 residues. CDR3 sequence: CASSPPLNTEAFF. CDR3 in DNA: TGTGCCAGCAGTCCCCCGCTGAACACTGAAGCTTTCTTT.

The chain's CDR3 is CASSTGTSGRSTDTQYF. CDR3 coding DNA: TGTGCCAGCAGCACTGGGACTAGCGGGAGGTCTACAGATACGCAGTATTTT. This sequence joins TRBV7-9 and TRBJ2-3; 15 nucleotides line up with TRBD2. The CDR3 covers 17 residues. CDR1 SEHNR and CDR2 FQNEAQ come from the germline V gene (reference sequence). V shed 5 bases and J 3 bases; nucleotides not matched to a gene: 6.

The chain joins TRBV9 to TRBJ2-7; D assignment may be TRBD1 or TRBD2 (5 bases each). This CDR3 is built from 15 residues. V lost 5 bases and J lost 0, with 15 bases in between. The germline CDR1 and CDR2 sequences are SGDLS and YYNGEE. The chain's CDR3 is CASRDGGRPSYEQYF. The CDR3 bases are TGTGCCAGCAGAGATGGGGGTCGCCCCTCCTACGAGCAGTACTTC.

The J gene is TRBJ1-1, the V gene TRBV19; D gene ambiguous. V was shortened by 7 bases and J by 0 bases, with 9 bases between the two germline ends. Germline V gene sequence: CDR1 LNHDA, CDR2 SQIVND (reference sequence). This CDR3 comprises 13 residues. The CDR3, as DNA: TGTGCCAGTACCCAACCCTTGAACACTGAAGCTTTCTTT. Residues: CASTQPLNTEAFF.

The chain combines TRBV7-2 with TRBJ1-5; no clear D gene. Germline V gives CDR1 SGHTA, CDR2 FQGNSA. Trimming took 1 base from V and 2 from J, leaving 6 bases between them. The CDR3 is 14 amino acids. CDR3 residues: CASSLGLRNQPQHF. CDR3 DNA sequence: TGTGCCAGCAGCTTAGGTCTTCGCAATCAGCCCCAGCATTTT.

The chain joins TRBV4-3 to TRBJ2-1; 14 positions match TRBD2. Trimming took 0 bases from V and 9 from J; bases not matched to a gene: 7. The germline V gene has CDR1 LGHNA and CDR2 YSLEER. This CDR3 is built from 17 residues. The CDR3 DNA follows: TGCGCCAGCAGCCAAGATGGGACTAGCGGGAGTGGCGGTGAGCAGTTCTTC. It specifies CASSQDGTSGSGGEQFF.

The rearrangement uses TRBV6-4 and TRBJ1-1, with no clear D. The V end was cut by 0 bases, the J end by 3 bases, with 14 bases between. The CDR3 spans 16 residues. Germline V CDR1 and CDR2: MRHNA, SNTAGT. The CDR3 region is CASSDSNREMDTEAFF. The CDR3 DNA reads as TGTGCCAGCAGTGACTCGAATAGGGAGATGGACACTGAAGCTTTCTTT.

The V call is TRBV28, the J call TRBJ1-2; TRBD1 might be the D (6 bases). The germline V and J ends were trimmed by 5 bases and 2 bases, with 12 bases remaining between them. The CDR3 length is 14 residues. CDR1 is MDHEN, CDR2 SYDVKM, per germline. CDR3 amino acids: CASSTTDRNYGYTF. The CDR3 DNA sequence: TGTGCCAGCAGTACCACCGACAGGAACTATGGCTACACCTTC.

The rearrangement joins TRBV11-2 to TRBJ1-2, with D perhaps TRBD1 (5 bases). Germline lookup yields CDR1 SGHAT and CDR2 FQNNGV. Trimming stripped 5 bases from V and 2 bases from J, with 12 bases between. The CDR3 is 14 residues long. CDR3 bases: TGTGCCAGCAGCCCTCAGACAGCAAACTATGGCTACACCTTC. Its translation: CASSPQTANYGYTF.

This clone was observed once. Different DNA sequences within this sample yield the same CDR3. The chain is built from TRBV9 and TRBJ2-7; weak D call: TRBD1 (5 bases). V lost 0 bases and J lost 0, with 7 bases in between. The length of the CDR3 is 14 residues. CDR1 is SGDLS and CDR2 is YYNGEE in the germline V gene. CDR3 nucleotide sequence: TGTGCCAGCAGCGTAGTAGGGGACTCCTACGAGCAGTACTTC. Its protein product is CASSVVGDSYEQYF.

This sequence joins TRBV5-6 and TRBJ2-3, with D uncertain. Per germline, CDR1 SGHDT and CDR2 YYEEEE. Trimming cost V 3 bases and J 3 bases, with 5 bases left between them. The CDR3 length is 12 residues. DNA of the CDR3: TGTGCCAGCAGCTGGCAAACAGATACGCAGTATTTT. Translating gives CASSWQTDTQYF.

This clone was detected once. The rearrangement uses TRBV28 and TRBJ1-4; tentative D call: TRBD1 (6 bases). V was trimmed by 6 bases and J by 4 bases, leaving 9 bases between them. This CDR3 is 13 amino acids long. Germline CDR1 MDHEN, CDR2 SYDVKM. The CDR3 nucleotides read TGTGCCAGCAGCGACAGGAGTAATGAAAAACTGTTTTTT. It is translated as CASSDRSNEKLFF.